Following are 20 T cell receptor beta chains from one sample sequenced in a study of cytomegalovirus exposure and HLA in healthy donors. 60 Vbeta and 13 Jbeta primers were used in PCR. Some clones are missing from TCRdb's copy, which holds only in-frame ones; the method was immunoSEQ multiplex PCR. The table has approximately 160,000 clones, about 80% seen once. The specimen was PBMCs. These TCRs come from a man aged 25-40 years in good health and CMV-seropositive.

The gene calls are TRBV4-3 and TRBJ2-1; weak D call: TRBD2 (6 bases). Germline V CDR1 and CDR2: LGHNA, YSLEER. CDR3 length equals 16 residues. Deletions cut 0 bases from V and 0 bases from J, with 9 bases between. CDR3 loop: CASSQDHGGSYNEQFF. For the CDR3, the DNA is TGCGCCAGCAGCCAAGATCACGGGGGCTCCTACAATGAGCAGTTCTTC.

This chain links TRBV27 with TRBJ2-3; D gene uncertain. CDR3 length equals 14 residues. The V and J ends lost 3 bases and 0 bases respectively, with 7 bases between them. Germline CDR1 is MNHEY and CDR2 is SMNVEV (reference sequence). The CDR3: CASSLSTSTDTQYF. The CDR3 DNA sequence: TGTGCCAGCAGTTTGTCTACTAGCACAGATACGCAGTATTTT.

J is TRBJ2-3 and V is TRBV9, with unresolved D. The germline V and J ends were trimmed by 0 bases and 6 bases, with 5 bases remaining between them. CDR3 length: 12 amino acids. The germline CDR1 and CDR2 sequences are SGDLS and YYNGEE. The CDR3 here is CASSVDRDTQYF. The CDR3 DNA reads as TGTGCCAGCAGCGTAGACCGGGATACGCAGTATTTT.

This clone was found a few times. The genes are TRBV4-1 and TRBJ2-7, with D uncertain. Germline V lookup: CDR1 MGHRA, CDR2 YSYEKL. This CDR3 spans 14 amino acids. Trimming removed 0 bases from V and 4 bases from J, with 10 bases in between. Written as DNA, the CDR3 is TGCGCCAGCAGCCAAGATAACCGGTTATACGAGCAGTACTTC. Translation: CASSQDNRLYEQYF.

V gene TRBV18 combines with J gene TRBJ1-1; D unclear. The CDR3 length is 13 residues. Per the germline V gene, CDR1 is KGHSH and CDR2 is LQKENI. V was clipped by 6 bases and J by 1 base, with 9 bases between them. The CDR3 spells CASSGEANTEAFF. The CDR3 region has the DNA TGTGCCAGCTCGGGCGAAGCGAACACTGAAGCTTTCTTT.

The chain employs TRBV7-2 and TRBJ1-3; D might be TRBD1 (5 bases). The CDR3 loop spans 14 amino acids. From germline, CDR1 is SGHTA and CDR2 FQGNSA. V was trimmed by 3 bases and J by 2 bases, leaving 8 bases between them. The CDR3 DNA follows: TGTGCCAGCAGCTTGGGACTCGCTGGAAACACCATATATTTT. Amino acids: CASSLGLAGNTIYF.

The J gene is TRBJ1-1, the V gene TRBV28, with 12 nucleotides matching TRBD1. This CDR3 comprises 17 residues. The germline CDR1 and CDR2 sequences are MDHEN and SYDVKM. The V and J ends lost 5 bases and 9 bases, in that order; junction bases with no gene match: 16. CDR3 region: CASSISGTGGPQGQAFF. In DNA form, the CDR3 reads TGTGCCAGCAGTATATCCGGGACAGGGGGCCCCCAAGGGCAAGCTTTCTTT.

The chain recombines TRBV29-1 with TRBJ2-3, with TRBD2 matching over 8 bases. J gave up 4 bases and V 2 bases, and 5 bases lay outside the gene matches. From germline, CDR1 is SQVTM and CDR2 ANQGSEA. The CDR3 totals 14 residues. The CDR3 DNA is TGCAGCGTTGAATGGGTCGGGAGGGCAGATACGCAGTATTTT. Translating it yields CSVEWVGRADTQYF.

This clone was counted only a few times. In nucleotides, the CDR3 is TGTGCCAGCAGTTGGCCATCGGGGGTGGGGAACGCTCAGCCCCAGCATTTT. It codes for CASSWPSGVGNAQPQHF. V and J are TRBV28 and TRBJ1-5; tentative D call: TRBD1 (5 bases). Germline V gives CDR1 MDHEN, CDR2 SYDVKM. V lost 4 bases and J 6 bases, leaving 22 bases between the germline ends. This CDR3 has 17 residues.

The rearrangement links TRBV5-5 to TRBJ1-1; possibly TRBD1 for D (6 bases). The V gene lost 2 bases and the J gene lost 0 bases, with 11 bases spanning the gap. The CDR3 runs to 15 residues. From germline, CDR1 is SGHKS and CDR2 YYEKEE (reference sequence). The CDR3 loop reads CASSFRQGMNTEAFF. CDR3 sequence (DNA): TGTGCCAGCAGCTTTCGTCAGGGGATGAACACTGAAGCTTTCTTT.

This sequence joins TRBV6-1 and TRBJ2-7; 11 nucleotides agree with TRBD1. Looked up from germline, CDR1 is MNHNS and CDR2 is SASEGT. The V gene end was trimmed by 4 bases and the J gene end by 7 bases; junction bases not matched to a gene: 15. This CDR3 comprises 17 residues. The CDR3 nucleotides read TGTGCCAGCAGTGGGAAAGGGGGGACAGGGGGACCAGGGGAGCAGTACTTC. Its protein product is CASSGKGGTGGPGEQYF.

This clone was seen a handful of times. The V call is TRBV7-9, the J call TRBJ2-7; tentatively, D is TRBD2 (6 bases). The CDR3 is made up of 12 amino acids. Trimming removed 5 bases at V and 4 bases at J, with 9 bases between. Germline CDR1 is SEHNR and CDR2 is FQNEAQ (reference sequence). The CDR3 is CASSPRGYEQYF. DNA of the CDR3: TGTGCCAGCAGCCCCCGGGGGTACGAGCAGTACTTC.

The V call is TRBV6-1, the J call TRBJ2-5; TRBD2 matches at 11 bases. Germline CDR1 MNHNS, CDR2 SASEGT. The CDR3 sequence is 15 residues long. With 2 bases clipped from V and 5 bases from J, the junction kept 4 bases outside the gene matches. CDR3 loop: CASSELAGGEETQYF. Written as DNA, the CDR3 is TGTGCCAGCAGTGAACTAGCGGGAGGAGAGGAGACCCAGTACTTC.

The CDR3: CASSLVPGLAGVQFF. The CDR3 DNA follows: TGTGCCAGCAGCTTGGTCCCGGGACTAGCCGGGGTACAGTTCTTC. This sequence joins TRBV5-6 and TRBJ2-1; 9 nucleotides match TRBD2. Trimming cost V 0 bases and J 13 bases; bases outside gene matches: 11. The CDR3 consists of 15 residues. Germline CDR1 is SGHDT and CDR2 is YYEEEE.

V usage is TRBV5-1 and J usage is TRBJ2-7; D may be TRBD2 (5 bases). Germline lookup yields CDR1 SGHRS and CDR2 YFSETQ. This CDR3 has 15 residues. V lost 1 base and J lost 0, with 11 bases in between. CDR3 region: CASSLSYGGSYEQYF. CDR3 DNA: TGCGCCAGCAGCTTGTCTTACGGAGGCTCCTACGAGCAGTACTTC.

CDR3: CASKSEAGQLHEQYF. The DNA for the CDR3 is TGCGCCAGCAAAAGTGAGGCAGGACAGCTCCACGAGCAGTACTTC. The rearrangement uses TRBV4-1 and TRBJ2-7; D possibly corresponds to TRBD1 (6 bases). The V end lost 7 bases, the J end lost 5 bases, and 21 bases lay between the germline ends. This CDR3 contains 15 residues. CDR1 is MGHRA, CDR2 YSYEKL, per germline.

The CDR3: CASSRSQGYNTEAFF. CDR3 nucleotide sequence: TGTGCCAGCAGCCGAAGCCAGGGGTACAACACTGAAGCTTTCTTT. This chain uses TRBV16 with TRBJ1-1, with D perhaps matching TRBD1 (6 bases). Germline V gene lookup returns CDR1 KGHSY and CDR2 FQNENV. The V end was cut by 4 bases, the J end by 2 bases, with 14 bases between. This CDR3 is 15 amino acids long.

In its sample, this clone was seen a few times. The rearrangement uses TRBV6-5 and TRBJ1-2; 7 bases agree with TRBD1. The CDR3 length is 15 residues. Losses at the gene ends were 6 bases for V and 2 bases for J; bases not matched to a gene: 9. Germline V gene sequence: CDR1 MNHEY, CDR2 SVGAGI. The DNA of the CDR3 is TGTGCCAGCAGCCGTCGACAGGGAACAAACTATGGCTACACCTTC. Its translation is CASSRRQGTNYGYTF.

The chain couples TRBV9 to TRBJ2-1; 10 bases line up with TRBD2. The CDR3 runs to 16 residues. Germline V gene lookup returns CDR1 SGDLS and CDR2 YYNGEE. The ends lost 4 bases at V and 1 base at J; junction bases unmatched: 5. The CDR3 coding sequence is TGTGCCAGCAGCTTAAAGACTAGCGGGTCCTACAATGAGCAGTTCTTC. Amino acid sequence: CASSLKTSGSYNEQFF.

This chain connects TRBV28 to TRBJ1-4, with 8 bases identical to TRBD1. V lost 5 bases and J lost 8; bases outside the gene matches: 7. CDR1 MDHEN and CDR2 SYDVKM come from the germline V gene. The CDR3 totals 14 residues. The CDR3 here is CASSKDRGREKLFF. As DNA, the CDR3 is TGTGCCAGCAGTAAAGACAGGGGACGGGAAAAACTGTTTTTT. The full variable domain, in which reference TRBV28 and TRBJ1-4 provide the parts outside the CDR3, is DVKVTQSSRYLVKRTGEKVFLECVQDMDHENMFWYRQDPGLGLRLIYFSYDVKMKEKGDIPEGYSVSREKKERFSLILESASTNQTSMYLCASSKDRGREKLFFGSGTQLSVL.